This T cell receptor (beta chain) was identified during a study of glioma-infiltrating T cells after dendritic cell vaccination (dated by TCRdb to 2016 to 2017). Notes on the research overall: The cohort included 15 or so glioblastoma patients drawn from Phase I and II dendritic cell vaccination trials, of whom 9 were newly diagnosed and 6 had recurrent disease. Survival after dendritic cell vaccination was correlated with TCR sequencing metrics such as TIL content and the overlap between tumor and blood repertoires. Deep sequencing of TCR beta CDR3 regions was used to quantify tumor-infiltrating lymphocyte content and compare tumor and blood repertoires in dendritic cell-vaccinated glioblastoma patients. To make the vaccine, monocyte-derived dendritic cells were cultured for under 9 days with IL-4 and GM-CSF and then pulsed overnight with autologous tumor lysate. Between the early 2000s and the early 2010s, the patients were given dendritic cell vaccination pulsed with autologous tumor lysate. Each patient was given three intradermal dendritic cell vaccine injections, spaced two weeks apart, in the arm below the axilla. Results the study describes overall, beyond this receptor: The cohort was small and heterogeneous, few patients had complete blood and tumor sets, and even fewer had initial-recurrent tumor pairs. Higher estimated pretreatment TIL content predicted longer time to progression and overall survival after dendritic cell vaccination. No direct relationship between TCR clonality and survival was found, suggesting that a diverse polyclonal response may matter. The three-group TCR overlap response model was characterized as speculative, and prospective validation of the model was stated to be required.

The CDR3 sequence holds 15 residues, the cysteine and phenylalanine included. The retained sequence is limited to the CDR3, 45 bases, with the frame set at the first base. CDR1 and CDR2 were assigned from the germline V gene (reference sequence) as SEHNR and FQNEAQ. V lost 5 bases and J lost 3 bases, and the count of bases not matched to a germline gene is 7. Remarks on this clone: Its antigen is still unknown. One base away there is no much larger clone; base qualities are not given.

Using the immunoSEQ assay, TCRB CDR3 regions were amplified from approximately 1.9 micrograms of genomic DNA, or from all available DNA when less than that was on hand. For multiplex PCR, 60 forward primers for TCR V beta segments and 13 reverse primers for J beta segments were used. Synthetic control templates were spiked into each sample at limiting dilution to estimate reads per starting template. Sequencing produced 87 bp reads on the Illumina HiSeq System. The source study handled its data this way. PCR and sequencing errors were removed by a nearest neighbor algorithm that merged closely related sequences. TCR overlap was defined as the percentage of unique tumor TCR beta sequences that were also found in the peripheral blood of the same patient. This immuneACCESS table, as held by TCRdb, lists in-frame sequences with V and J called but not all clones. Of the missing ones, under half trace to an unresolved V gene in checked studies; the others have no known cause. V, J and clone size are those of that table, while D and trimming were read from the DNA. This sample holds some 100,000 clones; 79% were observed only once. The leading ten clones occupy around 5.9% of the sample.

To be selected, patients needed enough residual fresh-frozen tumor tissue and more than two years of available survival data. Molecular status otherwise varied across the glioblastoma patients, but none of them carried an isocitrate dehydrogenase mutation. PBMC were collected before vaccination, two weeks after the third vaccination, and at tumor progression when it occurred. The Qiagen DNeasy Blood extraction Kit was used for extraction of genomic DNA. The input for sequencing was blood, taken before dendritic cell vaccination. This receptor was obtained from a human donor with glioblastoma. The chain is encoded by TRBV7-9 joined to TRBJ2-7; 10 nucleotides in the junction match TRBD2. The CDR3 reads as follows: CASSLTSGINYEQYF. The base sequence is TGTGCCAGCAGCCTTACTAGCGGGATTAACTACGAGCAGTACTTC. The full variable domain, completed from the reference TRBV7-9 and TRBJ2-7 proteins outside the CDR3, reads DTGVSQNPRHKITKRGQNVTFRCDPISEHNRLYWYRQTLGQGPEFLTYFQNEAQLEKSRLLSDRFSAERPKGSFSTLEIQRTEQGDSAMYLCASSLTSGINYEQYFGPGTRLTVT.